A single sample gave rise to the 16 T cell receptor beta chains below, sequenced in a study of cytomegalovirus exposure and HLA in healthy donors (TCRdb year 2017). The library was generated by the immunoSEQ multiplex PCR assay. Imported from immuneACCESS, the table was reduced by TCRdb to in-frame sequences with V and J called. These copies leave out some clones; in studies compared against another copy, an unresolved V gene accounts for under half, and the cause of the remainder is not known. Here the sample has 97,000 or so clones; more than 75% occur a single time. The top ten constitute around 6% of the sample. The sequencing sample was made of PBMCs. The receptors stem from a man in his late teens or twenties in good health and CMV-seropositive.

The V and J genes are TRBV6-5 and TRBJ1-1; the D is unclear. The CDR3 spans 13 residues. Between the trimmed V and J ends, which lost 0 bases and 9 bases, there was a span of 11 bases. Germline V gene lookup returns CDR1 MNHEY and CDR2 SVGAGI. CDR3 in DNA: TGTGCCAGCAGTTACTCGAGGGCAGCAAAAGCTTTCTTT. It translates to CASSYSRAAKAFF.

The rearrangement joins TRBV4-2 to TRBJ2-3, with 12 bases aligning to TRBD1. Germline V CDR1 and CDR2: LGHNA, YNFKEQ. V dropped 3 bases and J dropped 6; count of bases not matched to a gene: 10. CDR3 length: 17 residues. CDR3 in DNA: TGTGCCAGCAGCCATAACGCGGCCGGGACAGGGGGCGATACGCAGTATTTT. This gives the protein CASSHNAAGTGGDTQYF.

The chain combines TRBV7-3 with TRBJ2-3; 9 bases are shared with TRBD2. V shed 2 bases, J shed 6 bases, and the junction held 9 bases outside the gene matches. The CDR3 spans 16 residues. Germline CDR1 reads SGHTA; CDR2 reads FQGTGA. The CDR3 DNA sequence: TGTGCCAGCAGCTTATCGGCTAGCGGGGTCTTGGATACGCAGTATTTT. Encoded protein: CASSLSASGVLDTQYF.

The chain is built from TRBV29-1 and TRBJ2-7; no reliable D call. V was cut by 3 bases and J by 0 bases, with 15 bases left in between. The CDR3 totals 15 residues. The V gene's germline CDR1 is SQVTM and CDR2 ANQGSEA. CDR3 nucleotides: TGCAGCGTTGAGGGTGGCGGCAGCAGCTCCTACGAGCAGTACTTC. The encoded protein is CSVEGGGSSSYEQYF.

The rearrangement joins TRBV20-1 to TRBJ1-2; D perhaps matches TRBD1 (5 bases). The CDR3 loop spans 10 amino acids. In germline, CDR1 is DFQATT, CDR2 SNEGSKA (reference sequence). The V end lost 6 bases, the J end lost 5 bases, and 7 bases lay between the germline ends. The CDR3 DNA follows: TGCAGTGCGACAGAATATGGCTACACCTTC. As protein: CSATEYGYTF.

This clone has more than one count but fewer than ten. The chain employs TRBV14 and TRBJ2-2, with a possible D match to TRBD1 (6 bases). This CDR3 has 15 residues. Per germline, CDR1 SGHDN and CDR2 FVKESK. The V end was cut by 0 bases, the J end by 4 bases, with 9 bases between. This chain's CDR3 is CASSQETGLTGELFF. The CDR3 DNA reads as TGTGCCAGCAGCCAAGAGACAGGACTCACCGGGGAGCTGTTTTTT.

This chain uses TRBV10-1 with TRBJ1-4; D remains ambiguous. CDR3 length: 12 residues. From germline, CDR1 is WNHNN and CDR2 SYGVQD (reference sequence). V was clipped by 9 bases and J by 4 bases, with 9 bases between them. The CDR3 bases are TGCGCCAGTCAAAGACTTAATGAAAAACTGTTTTTT. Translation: CASQRLNEKLFF.

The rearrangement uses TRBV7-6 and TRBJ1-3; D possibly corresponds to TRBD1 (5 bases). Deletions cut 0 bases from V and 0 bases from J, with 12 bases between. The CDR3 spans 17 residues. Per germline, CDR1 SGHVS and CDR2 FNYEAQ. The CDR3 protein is CASSLAWAQASGNTIYF. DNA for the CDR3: TGTGCCAGCAGCTTAGCCTGGGCACAGGCCTCTGGAAACACCATATATTTT.

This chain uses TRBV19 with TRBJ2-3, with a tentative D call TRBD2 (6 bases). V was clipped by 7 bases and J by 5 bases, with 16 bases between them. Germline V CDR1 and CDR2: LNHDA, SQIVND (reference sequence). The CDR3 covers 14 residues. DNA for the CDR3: TGTGCCAGTACGGATAGGGGAGGCCGAGATACGCAGTATTTT. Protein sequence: CASTDRGGRDTQYF.

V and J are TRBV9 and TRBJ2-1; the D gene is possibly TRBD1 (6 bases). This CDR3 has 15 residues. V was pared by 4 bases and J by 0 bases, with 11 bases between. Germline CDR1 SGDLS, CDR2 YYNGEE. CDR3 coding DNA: TGTGCCAGCAGCATCCAGGGGAGCTCCTACAATGAGCAGTTCTTC. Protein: CASSIQGSSYNEQFF.

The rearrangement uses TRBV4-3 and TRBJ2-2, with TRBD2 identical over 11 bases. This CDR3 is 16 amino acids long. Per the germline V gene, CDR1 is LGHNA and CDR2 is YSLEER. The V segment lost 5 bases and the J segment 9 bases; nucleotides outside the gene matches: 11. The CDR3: CASSKIAGGPVRELFF. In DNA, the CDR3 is TGCGCCAGCAGCAAGATAGCGGGGGGGCCTGTCCGGGAGCTGTTTTTT.

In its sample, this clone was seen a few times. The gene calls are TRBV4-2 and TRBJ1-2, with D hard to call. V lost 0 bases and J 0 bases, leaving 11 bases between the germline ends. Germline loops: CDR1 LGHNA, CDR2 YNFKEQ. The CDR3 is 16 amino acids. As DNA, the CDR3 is TGTGCCAGCAGCCAAGAAGAAGCAGGCTCTAACTATGGCTACACCTTC. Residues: CASSQEEAGSNYGYTF.

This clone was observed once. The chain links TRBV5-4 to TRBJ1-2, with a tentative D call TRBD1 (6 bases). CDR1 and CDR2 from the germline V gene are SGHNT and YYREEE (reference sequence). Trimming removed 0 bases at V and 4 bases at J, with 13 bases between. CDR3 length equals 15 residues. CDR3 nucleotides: TGTGCCAGCAGCTTGGGGCAGGGGCCCCCCTATGGCTACACCTTC. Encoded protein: CASSLGQGPPYGYTF.

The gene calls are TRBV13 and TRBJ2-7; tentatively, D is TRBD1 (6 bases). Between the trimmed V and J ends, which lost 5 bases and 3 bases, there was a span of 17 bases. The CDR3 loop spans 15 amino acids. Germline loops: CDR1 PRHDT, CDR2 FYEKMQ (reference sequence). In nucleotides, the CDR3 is TGTGCCAGCAGCCGCCGGGGCAGGGGCGACTACGAGCAGTACTTC. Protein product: CASSRRGRGDYEQYF. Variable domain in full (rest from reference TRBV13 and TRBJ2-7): AAGVIQSPRHLIKEKRETATLKCYPIPRHDTVYWYQQGPGQDPQFLISFYEKMQSDKGSIPDRFSAQQFSDYHSELNMSSLELGDSALYFCASSRRGRGDYEQYFGPGTRLTVT.

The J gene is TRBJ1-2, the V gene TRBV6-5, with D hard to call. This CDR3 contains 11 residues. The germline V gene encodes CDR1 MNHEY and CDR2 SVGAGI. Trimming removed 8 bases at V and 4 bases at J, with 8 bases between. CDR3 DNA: TGTGCCAGCTACAGTCTCTATGGCTACACCTTC. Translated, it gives CASYSLYGYTF.

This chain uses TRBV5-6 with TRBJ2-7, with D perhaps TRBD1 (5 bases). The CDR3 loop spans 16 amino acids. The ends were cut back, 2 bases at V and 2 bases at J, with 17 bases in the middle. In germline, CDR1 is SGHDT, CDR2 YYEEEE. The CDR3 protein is CASSFGRQGLAYEQYF. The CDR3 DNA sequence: TGTGCCAGCAGCTTCGGAAGGCAGGGTTTAGCCTACGAGCAGTACTTC.